Listed here is a single T cell receptor (beta chain). This clone appeared a single time. The antigen it binds to is not known. Base qualities are not recorded, but no much larger clone differs from it by a single base. The CDR3 covers 15 residues, taking in both the cysteine and the phenylalanine. Here the CDR3 DNA is all that survives: 45 bases in frame from base 1. Reading the germline V gene gives CDR1 SGHDT and CDR2 YYEEEE. V is cut by 0 bases and J by 2 bases, and the space between the germline ends is 12 bases. Donors were healthy HIV-negative adults with no recently reported acute infections or vaccinations. All donors were Caucasian adults living in Nashville, Tennessee, USA. Magnetic negative selection was used to enrich CD4+ T cells, after which naive cells were positively selected on CD45RA and the negative fraction became the memory subset. Blood was obtained by leukapheresis, after which PBMCs were separated by Ficoll-Histopaque density gradient centrifugation and cryopreserved in liquid nitrogen vapor phase. Purity and quantity of every magnetically sorted T cell population were checked by analytical flow cytometry. From each sorted fraction, genomic DNA was isolated and quantified by UV absorbance on a Nanodrop 2000c.

Using the deep immunoSEQ assay, multiplex PCR amplified TCR CDR3 regions from genomic DNA. For each cell subset, the extracted genomic DNA was distributed evenly across all wells of several immunoSEQ 96-well plates, and each plate served as one replicate. For sorted subsets, each replicate PCR was loaded with about 200 ng genomic DNA, equivalent to 30,000 to 35,000 T cell genomes. Purified libraries were measured with a Qubit 3.0 fluorometer, size-checked on a Bioanalyzer 2100, and measured again with the KAPA Library Quantification kit. Every immunoSEQ 96-well plate was sequenced on a dedicated single-read 150-cycle Illumina NextSeq 550 flow cell. Processing in the source paper ran as follows. The immunoSEQ output contained only junctional sequences without quality scores, so filtering could not match that applied to full-length reads. Sequences were annotated with PyIR, a Python wrapper for IgBLAST v1.9, using IMGT germline references to assign V/J genes and CDR3. Reads with weak V/J assignments (E-value above 1e-6), missing CDR3, stop codons, out-of-frame junctions, or ambiguous translated residues were removed. V3J clonotypes were defined as sequences sharing an identical inferred V gene, J gene, and CDR3 amino acid sequence. To compute the percentage overlap between repertoires, the number of shared unique clonotypes was divided by the size of the smaller repertoire. Three approaches were used to assess repertoire richness: RTK rarefaction, the Chao1 estimator, and Recon v2.1 estimates of unobserved clonotypes. OLGA was used to compute generation probabilities for all TCRbeta clonotypes that the gDNA method yielded from a few donors. Held by TCRdb, this immuneACCESS table contains in-frame sequences only and omits some clones. Under half of the omission traces to an unresolved V gene where checked; the cause of the rest is unknown. V, J and clone size are taken as reported in that table, and D and trimming were inferred from the DNA itself. The sample yields 2 million to 2.5 million clones; 92% were counted once. The ten largest make up approximately 0.4% of the sample.

These data originate in a study of shared clonotypes between healthy human individuals (dated by TCRdb to about 2020). Broadly, across the study: The cohort comprised a couple of women and three men aged 18 to 49 years. For each donor, CD4 naive and CD4 memory were each run on three plates, CD8 naive on two plates, and CD8 memory on one plate. Blood TCR repertoires of 5 or 6 healthy adults were deeply sequenced to estimate repertoire size and the extent of clonotype sharing between individuals. To increase sequencing depth and limit assay-specific biases, different laboratories used diverse techniques to prepare libraries and sequence TCR repertoires. Each donor's leukapheresis produced roughly between about 0.9 and 9.5 billion PBMCs.

Points the paper makes about the study in general: Because the study included only a small number of donors, the genetic and exposure-history diversity represented was limited. Higher generation probabilities were observed for clonotypes shared by all four sorted-subset donors than for non-shared clonotypes. Rarefaction of sorted-subset datasets indicated incomplete sequencing despite the large sequencing depth. Pairwise subsampling led to the expectation that sequencing depth would affect the degree of clonotype sharing among donors. Only blood was sampled, and tissue TCR repertoires likely differ from those in blood. When several donors were compared, the shared fraction of clonotypes was 5% to 6.5% for naive CD4, approximately 3.5% for naive CD8, about 2.5% for memory CD4, and around 0.4% for memory CD8. Naive subsets generally had larger estimated clonotype richness than memory subsets did.

The TCR originated in a man between 18 and 29 years old in good health. Some clones in this sample may be carry-over from other donors' samples. Sequencing was carried out using naive CD4+ T cells from PBMCs. The label giving this sample's cell subset or site can be read as: CD45RA+ positively selected. The V and J segments used are TRBV5-6 and TRBJ2-7; there is no confident call for the D gene. The base sequence is TGTGCCAGCAGCTTGGCGGGCCGGGCCACCTACGAGCAGTACTTC. This yields the protein CASSLAGRATYEQYF.